Here is one T cell receptor (beta chain) with its context. The target of this receptor is not known. No base-level quality is on record; no much larger clone is a single base apart. This entry comes from a study of CD8+CD57+ T cells in acquired aplastic anemia (dated by TCRdb to 2016 to 2019). Broadly, across the study: A mean of about 3 ug of DNA, ranging from roughly 0.19 to 27.4 ug, was extracted from sorted CD4+ and CD8+ cells. For healthy donor samples, the average read count was around 9.9 million for CD4+ cells and 11 million to 14 million for CD8+ cells. The paper as a whole reports these results and caveats: CD8+ Simpson's diversity did not differ significantly between patients and healthy controls (P=0.060). Although 25 to 30 CD8+ CDR3 sequences were shared by patients and controls, these sequences appeared highly expressed in patients and within the immunodominant clones of patients.

The study deep-sequenced TCR repertoires of sorted CD4+ and CD8+ blood T cells from severe aplastic anemia patients and healthy subjects. Ficoll-Paque density gradient centrifugation was used to isolate peripheral blood mononuclear cells. Before DNA extraction, CD4+ and CD8+ T cells were sorted with FACS or magnetic beads. The CDR3 spans 16 residues, from the cysteine through the phenylalanine. The kept DNA is CDR3 alone, 48 bases in frame from the first base. For this chain, trimming is 7 bases at the V end and 7 bases at the J end, and the number of junction bases without a gene match is 18. CDR1 SQVTM and CDR2 ANQGSEA are derived from the germline V gene. Genomic DNA was used as template for profiling of TCR beta VDJ combinations and CDR3 sequences. TCR repertoire sequencing was run on an Illumina HiSeq 2000. As for the authors' bioinformatics: TRBV/TRBJ rearrangement plots, CDR3 size and DJ length profiles, and Simpson's diversity index were used to evaluate the repertoires. The most abundant DNA sequence in the deep sequencing data was defined as the immunodominant clone. CDR3 amino acid sequences were screened for sharing across subjects and compared with published repertoires and the VDJdb database. Using fastp trimming at Q25 and MiXCR clonotype assembly, TCRdb reanalyzed the public sequencing data and kept in-frame beta chains. Rows merge per CDR3 protein into single entries with the most common DNA and genes. Here the V and J calls rest on TCRdb's processing, not on the authors' analysis. For this sample the table gives some 47,000 distinct CDR3 sequences, of which approximately 72% were detected only once. The ten largest clones add up to less than 40% of the sample.

The chain is encoded by TRBV29-1 joined to TRBJ1-4; 7 of the junction bases match TRBD1. Sequencing input: sorted CD4+, CD8+, or CD8+CD57+ T cells (not recorded which) from PBMCs. This TCR was recovered from a human donor in good health, serving as a control. CDR3 region: CSACRSVGTDCEKLFF. The DNA sequence follows: TGCAGCGCGTGTCGGTCGGTAGGGACAGACTGTGAAAAACTGTTTTTT.